A few counts support the clone carrying this TCR beta chain. These data come from a study of blood T cells in healthy people across ages. CDR1 DFQATT and CDR2 SNEGSKA come from the germline V gene (reference sequence). The CDR3 covers 13 residues. V shed 2 bases and J 4 bases; nucleotides not matched to a gene: 4. A J-beta primer mix and a sample-barcoded 5' primer were used in a second PCR of about 7 to 12 cycles. A single record per CDR3 protein comes from TCRdb applying MiXCR to the 5' RACE reads. The profile shows under 1,000,000 distinct CDR3 sequences, 46% of them singletons. The rearrangement links TRBV20-1 to TRBJ1-2; 7 bases fit TRBD1. Sequencing used blood. The sequence was collected from a man older than 75 in good health. The CDR3 nucleotides are TGCAGTGCTAGACCGACAGGGCGCTATGGCTACACCTTC. Amino acids: CSARPTGRYGYTF.